This is a list of T cell receptor beta chains from one sample in a study of T cell repertoires in cytomegalovirus infection. TCRdb called the reads again in MiXCR, with one record for every CDR3 protein. Seen here are about 52,000 distinct CDR3 sequences, around 20% observed once, and the top ten hold roughly 78%. Their recognized antigens are unknown. The sequenced sample was CD8+ T cells from cultured PBMCs, obtained from culture after CMV antigen stimulation. The receptor source for this set is a human donor in good health (CMV status not recorded). Some clones in this sample may be carry-over from other donors' samples. The CDR3 runs from the conserved cysteine through the conserved F or W. A D gene is named only where the DNA matches it firmly.

TRBV4-3	TRBJ2-1	-	CASSRVGHRPQFF
TRBV4-1	TRBJ1-6	-	CASSQKGIEPLHF
TRBV6-2/TRBV6-3	TRBJ1-1	-	CASSPDSGRLNTEAFF
TRBV7-2	TRBJ2-3	TRBD2	CASSLELAGGLFTQYF
TRBV27	TRBJ1-1	-	CASSLSSSITTEAFF
TRBV5-1	TRBJ1-2	-	CASSPTRAEGYTF
TRBV5-5	TRBJ1-2	-	CASSPDSLINYGYTF
TRBV12-3/TRBV12-4	TRBJ2-2	-	CASSWGAPNTGELFF
TRBV5-3	TRBJ2-2	-	CASSPYEGANTGELFF
TRBV6-2/TRBV6-3	TRBJ1-2	-	CASRLLTFGGHVTNYGYIF
TRBV12-3/TRBV12-4	TRBJ2-1	-	CASSFKGGRPLNEQFF
TRBV7-2	TRBJ1-5	-	CASSPVREGSNQPQHF
TRBV6-2/TRBV6-3	TRBJ2-6	-	CAARAGANVLTF
TRBV5-1	TRBJ1-2	-	CASSQYLDSNYGYTF
TRBV4-1	TRBJ2-7	-	CASSQLGGGSSYEQYF
TRBV11-2	TRBJ2-7	TRBD2	CASSLARTSGGLGFYEQYF
TRBV9	TRBJ2-3	-	CASSGRGSTDTQYF
TRBV7-8	TRBJ1-1	-	CASSLPPQGPMNTEAFF
TRBV15	TRBJ2-5	-	CATSRPLKRQTIQETQYF
TRBV4-1	TRBJ2-1	-	CASSQDLTGFEQFF
TRBV7-6	TRBJ1-1	-	CASQLTGSGTEAFF
TRBV28	TRBJ1-2	-	CASSEGGGANNYGYTF
TRBV6-2/TRBV6-3	TRBJ1-1	-	CASRKGEGPLMNTEAFF
TRBV7-6	TRBJ1-2	-	CASSLYNGEPSYGYTF
TRBV12-3/TRBV12-4	TRBJ1-1	TRBD1	CASSAGQGNTEAFF
TRBV6-5	TRBJ2-3	TRBD2	CASSYSPGVGGGRTDTQYF
TRBV9	TRBJ2-7	-	CASSVGDTSYEQYF
TRBV11-2	TRBJ2-5	-	CASSLEWQTQETQYF
TRBV30	TRBJ1-5	-	CAWSVSSSNQPQHF
TRBV24-1	TRBJ2-1	TRBD2	CATSDLQATSRSEQFF
TRBV7-8	TRBJ2-5	-	CASSLAWQSTPKETQYF
TRBV7-8	TRBJ1-2	TRBD1	CASSSLGQTYGYTF